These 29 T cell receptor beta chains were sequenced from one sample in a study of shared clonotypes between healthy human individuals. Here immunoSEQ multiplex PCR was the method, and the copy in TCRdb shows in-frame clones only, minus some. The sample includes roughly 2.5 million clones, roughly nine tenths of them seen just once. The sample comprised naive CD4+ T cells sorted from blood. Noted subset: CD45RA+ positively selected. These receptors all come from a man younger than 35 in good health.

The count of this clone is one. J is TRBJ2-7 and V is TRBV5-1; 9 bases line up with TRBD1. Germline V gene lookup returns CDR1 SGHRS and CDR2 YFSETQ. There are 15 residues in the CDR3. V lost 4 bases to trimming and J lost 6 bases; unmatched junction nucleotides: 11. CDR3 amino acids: CASSPDNRGPGEQYF. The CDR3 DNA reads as TGCGCCAGCAGCCCGGATAACAGGGGGCCGGGCGAGCAGTACTTC.

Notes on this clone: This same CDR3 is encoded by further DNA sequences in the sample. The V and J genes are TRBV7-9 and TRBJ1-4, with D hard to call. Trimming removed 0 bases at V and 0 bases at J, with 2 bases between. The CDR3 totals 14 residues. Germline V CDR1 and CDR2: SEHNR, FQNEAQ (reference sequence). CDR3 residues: CASSLAATNEKLFF. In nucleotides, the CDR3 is TGTGCCAGCAGCTTAGCGGCAACTAATGAAAAACTGTTTTTT.

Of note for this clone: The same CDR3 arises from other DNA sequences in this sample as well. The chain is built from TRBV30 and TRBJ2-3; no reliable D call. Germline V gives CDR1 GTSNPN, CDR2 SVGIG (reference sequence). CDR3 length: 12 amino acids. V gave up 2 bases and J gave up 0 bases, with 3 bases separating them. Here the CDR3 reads CAWSRSTDTQYF. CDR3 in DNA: TGTGCCTGGAGTCGTAGCACAGATACGCAGTATTTT.

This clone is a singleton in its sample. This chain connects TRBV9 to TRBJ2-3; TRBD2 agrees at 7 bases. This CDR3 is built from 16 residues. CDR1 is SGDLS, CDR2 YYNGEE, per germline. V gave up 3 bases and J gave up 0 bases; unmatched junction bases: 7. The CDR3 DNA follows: TGTGCCAGCAGCGCTCAATCTAGCGGCAGCACAGATACGCAGTATTTT. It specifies CASSAQSSGSTDTQYF.

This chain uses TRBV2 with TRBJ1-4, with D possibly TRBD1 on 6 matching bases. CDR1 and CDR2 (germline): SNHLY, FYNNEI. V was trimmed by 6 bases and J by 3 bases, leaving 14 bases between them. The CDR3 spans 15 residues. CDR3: CASRMAGGPNEKLFF. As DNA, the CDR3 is TGTGCCAGCAGAATGGCGGGGGGGCCTAATGAAAAACTGTTTTTT.

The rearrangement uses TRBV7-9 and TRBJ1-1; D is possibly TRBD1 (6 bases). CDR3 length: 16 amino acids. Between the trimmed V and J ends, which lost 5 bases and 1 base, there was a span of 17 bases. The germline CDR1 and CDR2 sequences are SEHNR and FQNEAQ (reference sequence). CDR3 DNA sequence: TGTGCCAGCAGCCCCGGGGGGGGCAATTCGAACACTGAAGCTTTCTTT. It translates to CASSPGGGNSNTEAFF.

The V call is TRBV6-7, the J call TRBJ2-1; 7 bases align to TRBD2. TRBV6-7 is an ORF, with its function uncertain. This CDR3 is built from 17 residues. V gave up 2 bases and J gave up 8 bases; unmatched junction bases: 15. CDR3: CASSYPLTSSEADEQFF. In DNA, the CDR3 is TGTGCCAGCAGTTACCCCCTGACTAGCTCTGAAGCGGATGAGCAGTTCTTC.

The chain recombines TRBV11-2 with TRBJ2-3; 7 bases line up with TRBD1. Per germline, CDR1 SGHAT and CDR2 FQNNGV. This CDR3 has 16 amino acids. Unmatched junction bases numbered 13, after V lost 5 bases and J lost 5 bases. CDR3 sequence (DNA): TGTGCCAGCAGCCAACAGCCGACAGGGACGGTAGATACGCAGTATTTT. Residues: CASSQQPTGTVDTQYF.

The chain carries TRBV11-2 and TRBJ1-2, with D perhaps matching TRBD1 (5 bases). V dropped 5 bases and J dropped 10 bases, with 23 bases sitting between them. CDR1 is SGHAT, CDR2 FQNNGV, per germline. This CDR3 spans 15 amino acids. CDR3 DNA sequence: TGTGCCAGCAGCCTCCACCCGTCGGGGGTCACCGACTACACCTTC. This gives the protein CASSLHPSGVTDYTF.

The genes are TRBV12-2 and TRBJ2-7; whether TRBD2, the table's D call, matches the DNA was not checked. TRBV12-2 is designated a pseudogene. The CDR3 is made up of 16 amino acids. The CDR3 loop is CASRCPGTSGPYEQYF. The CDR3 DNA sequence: TGTGCAAGTCGCTGCCCAGGGACTAGTGGACCCTACGAGCAGTACTTC.

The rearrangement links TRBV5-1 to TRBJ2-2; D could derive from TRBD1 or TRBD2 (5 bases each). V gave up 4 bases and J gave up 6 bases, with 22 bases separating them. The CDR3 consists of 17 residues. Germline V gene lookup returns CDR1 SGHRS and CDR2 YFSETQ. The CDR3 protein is CASSDPGTPAFAGELFF. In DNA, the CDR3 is TGCGCCAGCAGCGATCCCGGGACCCCTGCATTCGCCGGGGAGCTGTTTTTT.

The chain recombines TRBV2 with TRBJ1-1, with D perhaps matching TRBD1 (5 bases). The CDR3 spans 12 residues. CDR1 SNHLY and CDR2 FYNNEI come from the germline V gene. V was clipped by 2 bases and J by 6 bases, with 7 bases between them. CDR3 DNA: TGTGCCAGCAGTGAACGGGGCCCTGAAGCTTTCTTT. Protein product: CASSERGPEAFF.

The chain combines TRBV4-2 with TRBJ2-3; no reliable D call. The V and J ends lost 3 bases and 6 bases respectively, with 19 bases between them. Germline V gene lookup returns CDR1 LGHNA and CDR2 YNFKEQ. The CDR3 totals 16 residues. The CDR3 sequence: CASSQTGASVIDTQYF. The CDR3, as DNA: TGTGCCAGCAGCCAGACCGGTGCCTCCGTTATTGATACGCAGTATTTT.

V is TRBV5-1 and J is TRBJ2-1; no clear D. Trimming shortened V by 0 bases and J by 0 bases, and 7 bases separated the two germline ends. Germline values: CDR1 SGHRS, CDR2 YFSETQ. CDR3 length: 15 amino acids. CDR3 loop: CASSLEVNSYNEQFF. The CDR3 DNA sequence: TGCGCCAGCAGCTTGGAGGTGAACTCCTACAATGAGCAGTTCTTC.

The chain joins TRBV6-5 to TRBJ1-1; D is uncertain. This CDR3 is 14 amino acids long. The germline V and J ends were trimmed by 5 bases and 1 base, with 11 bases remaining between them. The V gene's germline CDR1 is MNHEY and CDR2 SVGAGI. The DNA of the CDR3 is TGTGCCAGCAGTCCCCCCCTGAAGAACACTGAAGCTTTCTTT. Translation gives CASSPPLKNTEAFF.

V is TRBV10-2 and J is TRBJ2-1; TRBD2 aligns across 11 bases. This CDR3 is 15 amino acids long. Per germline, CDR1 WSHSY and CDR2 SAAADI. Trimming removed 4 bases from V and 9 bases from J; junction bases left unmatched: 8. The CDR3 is CASSGGLAGVGEQFF. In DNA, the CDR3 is TGCGCCAGCAGTGGTGGACTAGCGGGTGTCGGTGAGCAGTTCTTC.

The CDR3 loop is CASSRYGTENTEAFF. CDR3 DNA: TGTGCCAGCAGCCGGTACGGGACAGAGAACACTGAAGCTTTCTTT. The chain carries TRBV6-5 and TRBJ1-1; 7 bases are a match to TRBD1. Looked up from germline, CDR1 is MNHEY and CDR2 is SVGAGI. The J segment lost 1 base and the V segment lost 6 bases, leaving 8 bases of the junction unmatched. This CDR3 contains 15 residues.

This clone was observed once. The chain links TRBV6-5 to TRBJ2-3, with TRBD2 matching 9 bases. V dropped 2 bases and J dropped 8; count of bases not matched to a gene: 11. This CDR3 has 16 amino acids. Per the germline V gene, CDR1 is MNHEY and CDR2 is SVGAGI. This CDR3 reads CASSYGGLAPLFTQYF. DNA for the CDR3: TGTGCCAGCAGTTACGGGGGACTAGCCCCTCTTTTTACGCAGTATTTT.

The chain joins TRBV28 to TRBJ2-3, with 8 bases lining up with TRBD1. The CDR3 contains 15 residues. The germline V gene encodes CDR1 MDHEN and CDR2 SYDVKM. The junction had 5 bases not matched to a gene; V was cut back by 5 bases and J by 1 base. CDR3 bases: TGTGCCAGCAGTAAGGACAGGGCCGGCACAGATACGCAGTATTTT. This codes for CASSKDRAGTDTQYF.

The CDR3 nucleotides are TGTGCCAGCATTCGCGGCTTGAGACAGCCCCAGCATTTT. Protein product: CASIRGLRQPQHF. V is TRBV6-6 and J is TRBJ1-5; no firm D call. CDR1 and CDR2 (germline): MNHNY, SVGAGI (reference sequence). Trimming took off 7 bases at V and 7 bases at J, with 14 bases between the two ends. The CDR3 is 13 amino acids.

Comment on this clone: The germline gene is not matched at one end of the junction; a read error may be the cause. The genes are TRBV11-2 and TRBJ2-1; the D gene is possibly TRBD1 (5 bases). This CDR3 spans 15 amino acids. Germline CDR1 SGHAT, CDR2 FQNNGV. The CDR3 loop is CASSLDRQTYNEQFF. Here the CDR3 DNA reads TGTGCCAGCAGCCTAGACCGACAGACCTACAATGAGCAGTTCTTC.

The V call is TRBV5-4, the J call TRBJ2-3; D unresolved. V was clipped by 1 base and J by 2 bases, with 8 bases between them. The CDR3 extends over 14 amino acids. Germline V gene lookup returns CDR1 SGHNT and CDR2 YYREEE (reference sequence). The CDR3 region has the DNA TGTGCCAGCAGCTTGTCGATAAACACAGATACGCAGTATTTT. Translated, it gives CASSLSINTDTQYF.

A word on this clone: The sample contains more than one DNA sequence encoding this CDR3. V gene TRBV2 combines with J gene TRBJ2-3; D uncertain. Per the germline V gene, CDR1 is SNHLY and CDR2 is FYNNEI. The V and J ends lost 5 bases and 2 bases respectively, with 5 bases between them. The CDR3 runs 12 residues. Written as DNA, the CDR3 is TGTGCCAGCAGTCCGTCCACAGATACGCAGTATTTT. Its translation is CASSPSTDTQYF.

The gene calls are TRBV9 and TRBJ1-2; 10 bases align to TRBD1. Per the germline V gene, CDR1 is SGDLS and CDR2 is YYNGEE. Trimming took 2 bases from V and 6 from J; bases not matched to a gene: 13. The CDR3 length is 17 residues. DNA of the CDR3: TGTGCCAGCAGCGTCAAAGGGGGGACAGGGGTAAGAAATGGCTACACCTTC. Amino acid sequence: CASSVKGGTGVRNGYTF.

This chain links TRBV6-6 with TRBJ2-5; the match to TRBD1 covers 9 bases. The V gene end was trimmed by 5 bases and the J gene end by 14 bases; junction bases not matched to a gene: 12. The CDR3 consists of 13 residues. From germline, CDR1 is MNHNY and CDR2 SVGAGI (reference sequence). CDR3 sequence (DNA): TGTGCCAGCAGTACCCAGGGACAGGGAGGGCAATACTTC. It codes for CASSTQGQGGQYF.

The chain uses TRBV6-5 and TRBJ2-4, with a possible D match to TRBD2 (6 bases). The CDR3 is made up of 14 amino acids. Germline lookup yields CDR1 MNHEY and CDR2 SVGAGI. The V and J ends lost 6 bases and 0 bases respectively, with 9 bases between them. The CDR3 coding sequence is TGTGCCAGCAGCGAGGGACTAGCCAAAAACATTCAGTACTTC. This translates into CASSEGLAKNIQYF.

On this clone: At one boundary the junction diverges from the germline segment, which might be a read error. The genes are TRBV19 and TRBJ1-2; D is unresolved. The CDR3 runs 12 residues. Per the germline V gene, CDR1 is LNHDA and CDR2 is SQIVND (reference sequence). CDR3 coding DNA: TGTGCCAGTAGTATAGACAGGAAGGGCTGCACCTTC. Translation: CASSIDRKGCTF.

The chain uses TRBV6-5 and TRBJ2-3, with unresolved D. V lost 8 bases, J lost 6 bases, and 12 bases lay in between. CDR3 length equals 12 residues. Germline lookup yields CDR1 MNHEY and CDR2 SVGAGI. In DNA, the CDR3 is TGTGCCAGCTATTGGTATGGTGATACGCAGTATTTT. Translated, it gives CASYWYGDTQYF.

The DNA for the CDR3 is TGTGCCTGGAGTGGCGGCTTCTCCAGCACAGATACGCAGTATTTT. Residues: CAWSGGFSSTDTQYF. V and J are TRBV30 and TRBJ2-3; D is uncertain. V lost 1 base, J lost 0 bases, and 11 bases lay in between. Germline loops: CDR1 GTSNPN, CDR2 SVGIG (reference sequence). This CDR3 is 15 amino acids long.